This record concerns one T cell receptor beta chain sequence. The antigen is not known. Used for diagnoses were clinical symptoms, serum thyroxine and TRAb, thyroid ultrasound and orbital computed tomography. Blood was obtained at the first hyperthyroidism diagnosis, which preceded any ophthalmopathy symptoms. Researchers amplified the TCR beta CDR3 regions from RNA transcripts. The HTBI primer set was used in a first-round RT-PCR of the TCR CDR3. Using its own MiXCR run on the multiplex PCR reads, TCRdb lists one record per CDR3 protein. The data show roughly 160,000 distinct CDR3 sequences, with over 8% seen just once and around 21% held by the top ten. Trimming cost V 6 bases and J 3 bases, with 9 bases left between them. CDR3 length equals 12 residues. Looked up from germline, CDR1 is MNHNS and CDR2 is SASEGT. This sample is part of a study of T cells in Graves' hyperthyroidism and ophthalmopathy.

Overall study findings and caveats: Blood shared most expanded thyroid clonotypes above 0.001.

The clonotype was recovered from a woman aged 18-35 years with Graves' hyperthyroidism that later progressed to Graves' ophthalmopathy. Sequencing was done on a sample of blood. The gene calls are TRBV6-1 and TRBJ2-7, with a tentative D call TRBD1 (5 bases). In DNA, the CDR3 is TGTGCCAGCAGCCACGACAGCTACGAGCAGTACTTC. Its protein is CASSHDSYEQYF.